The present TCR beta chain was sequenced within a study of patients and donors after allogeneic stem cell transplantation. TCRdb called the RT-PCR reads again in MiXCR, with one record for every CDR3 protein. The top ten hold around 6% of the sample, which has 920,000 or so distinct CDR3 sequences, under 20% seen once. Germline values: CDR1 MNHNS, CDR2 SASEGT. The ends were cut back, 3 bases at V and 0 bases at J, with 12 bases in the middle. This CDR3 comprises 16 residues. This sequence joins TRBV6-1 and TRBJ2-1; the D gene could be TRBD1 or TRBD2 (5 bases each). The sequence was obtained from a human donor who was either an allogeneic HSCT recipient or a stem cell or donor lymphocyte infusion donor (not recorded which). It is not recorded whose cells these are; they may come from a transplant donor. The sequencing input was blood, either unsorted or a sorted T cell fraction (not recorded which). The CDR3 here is CASSDGLRGSYNEQFF. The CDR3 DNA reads TGTGCCAGCAGTGATGGTCTGAGGGGCTCCTACAATGAGCAGTTCTTC.